These T cell receptor beta chains were read from a single sample in a study of CD8+ T cells in alopecia areata. Method: immunoSEQ multiplex PCR; TCRdb's copy keeps in-frame clones and lacks some. The sample holds 160,000 or so clones, around 71% seen once. This sample comprised CD4+ T cells sorted from blood, obtained at week 4, from a patient treated with tofacitinib. Receptor source: a human donor with alopecia areata. The CDR3 runs from the conserved cysteine through the conserved F or W. A D gene is named only where the DNA matches it firmly. Clone size, where shown, is once, few, many, or a class for clones that have expanded.

CDR3aa,CDR3nt,v_gene,abundance,d_gene,j_gene
CASSYSALAGQETQYF,TGTGCCAGCAGTTATTCTGCCCTAGCGGGGCAAGAGACCCAGTACTTC,TRBV6-6,NA,TRBD2,TRBJ2-5
CASSPQTLGNTIYF,TGTGCCAGCAGCCCCCAGACACTTGGAAACACCATATATTTT,TRBV25-1,NA,NA,TRBJ1-3
CASSITNRRTEAFF,TGTGCCAGTAGTATTACTAACAGGCGCACTGAAGCTTTCTTT,TRBV19,NA,NA,TRBJ1-1
CASSSQTGSIQYF,TGTGCTAGCAGTTCCCAGACAGGGTCGATTCAGTACTTC,TRBV7-7,once,TRBD1,TRBJ2-4
CASSLRTSREEQYF,TGCGCCAGCAGCTTAAGGACATCCCGAGAGGAGCAGTACTTC,TRBV5-1,few,NA,TRBJ2-7
CASSQDGTGNTEAFF,TGCGCCAGCAGCCAAGATGGGACAGGGAACACTGAAGCTTTCTTT,TRBV4-3,NA,TRBD1,TRBJ1-1
CAWSKVGGETQYF,TGTGCCTGGAGTAAGGTCGGGGGGGAGACCCAGTACTTC,TRBV30,NA,TRBD2,TRBJ2-5
CASSTGGGYDYEQYF,TGCGCCAGCAGCACAGGTGGAGGGTACGACTACGAGCAGTACTTC,TRBV5-1,NA,NA,TRBJ2-7
CASSFQGSNYGYTF,TGTGCCAGCAGTTTTCAGGGGAGTAACTATGGCTACACCTTC,TRBV27,NA,NA,TRBJ1-2
CSVTGTGDEKLFF,TGCAGCGTAACCGGGACAGGGGATGAAAAACTGTTTTTT,TRBV29-1,few,TRBD1,TRBJ1-4
CSVGRIGEGEQYF,TGCAGCGTGGGTAGAATTGGGGAAGGCGAGCAGTACTTC,TRBV29-1,few,NA,TRBJ2-7
CASSRTGSNQPQHF,TGTGCCAGCAGCCGGACGGGGAGCAATCAGCCCCAGCATTTT,TRBV9,NA,NA,TRBJ1-5
CAWRGVVEQYF,TGTGCCTGGAGGGGGGTTGTCGAGCAGTACTTC,TRBV30,few,NA,TRBJ2-7
CASSFRRRSDTQYF,TGTGCCAGCAGCTTTCGCCGGAGATCAGATACGCAGTATTTT,TRBV5-6,few,NA,TRBJ2-3
CASSPSPLAGGYYEQYF,TGCGCCAGCAGCCCGTCCCCGTTGGCGGGGGGATACTACGAGCAGTACTTC,TRBV5-1,NA,TRBD2,TRBJ2-7
CASSPTSRTEQYF,TGCGCCAGCAGCCCAACGTCCCGTACAGAGCAGTACTTC,TRBV4-1,NA,NA,TRBJ2-7
CASSPVGVGGETQYF,TGTGCCAGCTCACCCGTTGGGGTCGGAGGAGAGACCCAGTACTTC,TRBV18,few,NA,TRBJ2-5
CAWSAQGNQPQHF,TGTGCCTGGAGCGCACAGGGGAATCAGCCCCAGCATTTT,TRBV30,NA,TRBD1,TRBJ1-5
CASSSRLKSEQFF,TGTGCTAGCAGCTCCCGACTGAAGAGTGAGCAGTTCTTC,TRBV7-7,NA,NA,TRBJ2-1
CSVLRDTLGYYGYTF,TGCAGCGTTCTCCGGGACACACTCGGGTACTATGGCTACACCTTC,TRBV29-1,NA,NA,TRBJ1-2
CAWSVRNSPLHF,TGTGCCTGGAGTGTACGGAATTCACCCCTCCACTTT,TRBV30,NA,NA,TRBJ1-6
CASRVAGVRQTQYF,TGTGCCAGCAGGGTAGCGGGGGTTCGTCAGACCCAGTACTTC,TRBV2,NA,TRBD2,TRBJ2-5
CASSPTAPGTQGPETQYF,TGTGCCAGCTCACCCACCGCCCCCGGGACCCAAGGTCCAGAGACCCAGTACTTC,TRBV18,once,NA,TRBJ2-5
CASSLRRTDGYTF,TGCGCCAGCAGCCTCCGACGGACGGATGGCTACACCTTC,TRBV4-1,NA,NA,TRBJ1-2
CASSPGRQGSTVGGGETQYF,TGTGCCAGCAGCCCCGGGCGACAGGGTTCGACGGTAGGAGGAGGGGAGACCCAGTACTTC,TRBV5-4,NA,NA,TRBJ2-5
CASSPFGTGITEAFF,TGTGCCAGCAGTCCGTTCGGGACAGGGATCACTGAAGCTTTCTTT,TRBV25-1,NA,TRBD1,TRBJ1-1
CAWSRRTDQPQHF,TGTGCCTGGAGTAGAAGGACGGATCAGCCCCAGCATTTT,TRBV30,NA,NA,TRBJ1-5
CAWLLVGREAFF,TGTGCCTGGCTTCTTGTAGGCCGTGAAGCTTTCTTT,TRBV30,NA,NA,TRBJ1-1
CAWAWGSRRGYTF,TGTGCCTGGGCCTGGGGTAGTCGACGCGGCTACACCTTC,TRBV30,NA,NA,TRBJ1-2
CSTNTEAFF,TGCAGCACGAACACTGAAGCTTTCTTT,TRBV29-1,NA,NA,TRBJ1-1
CASSLAHVNTEAFF,TGTGCCAGCAGCTTGGCACACGTGAACACTGAAGCTTTCTTT,TRBV5-6,few,NA,TRBJ1-1
CSAEKGQGLRVVGEQFF,TGCAGCGCCGAAAAGGGACAGGGGTTGAGGGTTGTCGGTGAGCAGTTCTTC,TRBV29-1,NA,TRBD1,TRBJ2-1
CSVARTDETQYF,TGCAGCGTTGCCCGGACAGATGAGACCCAGTACTTC,TRBV29-1,NA,NA,TRBJ2-5
CASSSQGRNIQYF,TGTGCCAGCAGCTCCCAAGGGAGAAACATTCAGTACTTC,TRBV7-9,once,NA,TRBJ2-4
CATSLRGQETQYF,TGTGCCACCAGCTTACGGGGCCAAGAGACCCAGTACTTC,TRBV15,NA,NA,TRBJ2-5
CASSLAKDLTYEQYF,TGTGCCAGCAGCTTAGCTAAAGACCTGACCTACGAGCAGTACTTC,TRBV7-9,NA,NA,TRBJ2-7
CAWSGAGDGTDTQYF,TGTGCCTGGAGTGGGGCAGGGGACGGCACAGATACGCAGTATTTT,TRBV30,few,NA,TRBJ2-3
CAWSSWERGTQETQYF,TGTGCCTGGAGCTCCTGGGAGCGGGGGACCCAAGAGACCCAGTACTTC,TRBV30,NA,TRBD2,TRBJ2-5
CAWMSGQGAPLHF,TGTGCCTGGATGTCGGGACAGGGAGCACCCCTCCACTTT,TRBV30,NA,TRBD1,TRBJ1-6
CASSPLASYGYTF,TGTGCCAGCAGTCCTTTGGCTTCCTATGGCTACACCTTC,TRBV27,NA,NA,TRBJ1-2
CASSSRTSGDIQYF,TGTGCCAGCAGTTCTAGGACTAGCGGGGACATTCAGTACTTC,TRBV7-9,NA,TRBD2,TRBJ2-4
CSVDLGKTGELFF,TGCAGCGTTGACTTGGGGAAGACCGGGGAGCTGTTTTTT,TRBV29-1,NA,NA,TRBJ2-2
CASSFPRDSGAIDTQYF,TGCGCCAGCAGCTTCCCCCGCGATAGCGGAGCAATAGATACGCAGTATTTT,TRBV4-1,few,NA,TRBJ2-3
CASSQDQADTQYF,TGCGCCAGCAGCCAAGACCAGGCAGATACGCAGTATTTT,TRBV4-3,few,NA,TRBJ2-3
CAISESGGVYGYTF,TGTGCCATCAGTGAGTCGGGAGGGGTCTATGGCTACACCTTC,TRBV10-3,NA,NA,TRBJ1-2
CSVGRQMNTEAFF,TGCAGCGTTGGGCGGCAAATGAACACTGAAGCTTTCTTT,TRBV29-1,few,NA,TRBJ1-1
CSARTDTQYF,TGCAGCGCCCGTACAGATACGCAGTATTTT,TRBV29-1,NA,NA,TRBJ2-3
CSGRSGGYTDTQYF,TGCAGCGGGCGAAGCGGGGGTTACACAGATACGCAGTATTTT,TRBV29-1,NA,TRBD2,TRBJ2-3
CASSYRQSYYQFF,TGTGCCAGCAGCTACCGACAGTCTTACTACCAGTTCTTC,TRBV11-2,NA,NA,TRBJ2-1
CASSLRRTSGGATQYF,TGTGCCAGCAGCTTACGACGGACTAGCGGGGGTGCGACCCAGTACTTC,TRBV7-9,NA,TRBD2,TRBJ2-5
CAWSVLGTGGVYGYTF,TGTGCCTGGAGTGTTTTGGGGACAGGGGGAGTCTATGGCTACACCTTC,TRBV30,NA,TRBD1,TRBJ1-2
CASSLELGRQFF,TGCGCCAGCAGCTTGGAATTAGGGAGGCAGTTCTTC,TRBV5-1,NA,NA,TRBJ2-1